Following are 24 T cell receptor beta chains from one sample sequenced in a study of T cells in localized non-small cell lung cancer. Profiled with immunoSEQ multiplex PCR; TCRdb holds only in-frame clones, not every one. The sample contains roughly 30,000 clones, 75% to 95% of which appear only once. This material consisted of peripheral blood, taken before any cancer treatment. The receptors stem from a female donor at least 60 years old with stage I lung adenocarcinoma.

The chain carries TRBV5-1 and TRBJ1-2; 7 positions match TRBD1. Losses at the gene ends were 0 bases for V and 2 bases for J; bases not matched to a gene: 13. The CDR3 totals 18 residues. Looked up from germline, CDR1 is SGHRS and CDR2 is YFSETQ. CDR3 amino acids: CASSLAPFGQDGNYGYTF. The DNA of the CDR3 is TGCGCCAGCAGCTTGGCCCCCTTCGGACAGGATGGGAACTATGGCTACACCTTC.

This chain connects TRBV4-1 to TRBJ2-1; 8 positions agree with TRBD2. The junction had 10 bases not matched to a gene; V was cut back by 0 bases and J by 9 bases. The CDR3 is 16 amino acids. Germline CDR1 and CDR2: MGHRA and YSYEKL. The CDR3 nucleotides read TGCGCCAGCAGCCAAGATCACAGCGGGAGTTTTCGTGAGCAGTTCTTC. Protein product: CASSQDHSGSFREQFF.

The chain uses TRBV10-3 and TRBJ2-5; D remains unclear. With 0 bases removed from V and 3 bases from J, the gap between germline ends came to 8 bases. The CDR3 has 14 residues. The germline gives CDR1 ENHRY, CDR2 SYGVKD. The CDR3 DNA sequence: TGTGCCATCAGTGAGTCGGCGGCTAAAGAGACCCAGTACTTC. Its translation: CAISESAAKETQYF.

This sequence joins TRBV19 and TRBJ1-5, with D unclear. The germline CDR1 and CDR2 sequences are LNHDA and SQIVND (reference sequence). This CDR3 region has 15 residues. Trimming stripped 3 bases from V and 2 bases from J, with 11 bases between. CDR3 in DNA: TGTGCCAGTAGTATTTATCCGCCGGGCAATCAGCCCCAGCATTTT. Translated: CASSIYPPGNQPQHF.

This chain links TRBV6-5 with TRBJ2-2; 8 nucleotides match TRBD1. With 4 bases clipped from V and 3 bases from J, the junction kept 4 bases outside the gene matches. The CDR3 runs to 15 residues. Germline lookup yields CDR1 MNHEY and CDR2 SVGAGI. CDR3 sequence (DNA): TGTGCCAGCAGTTCCGGACAGGGATACACCGGGGAGCTGTTTTTT. Protein product: CASSSGQGYTGELFF.

This clone was observed a few times. V usage is TRBV2 and J usage is TRBJ2-7; 9 nucleotides match TRBD1. Germline trimming cut 7 bases from V and 7 bases from J; bases unmatched to any gene: 17. The CDR3 runs 16 residues. Germline lookup yields CDR1 SNHLY and CDR2 FYNNEI. This CDR3 is CASTPLTGGETGEQYF. CDR3 sequence (DNA): TGTGCCAGCACCCCTCTAACAGGGGGCGAAACGGGGGAGCAGTACTTC.

The gene calls are TRBV27 and TRBJ1-1; D is ambiguous. The ends were cut back, 9 bases at V and 1 base at J, with 12 bases in the middle. This CDR3 comprises 13 residues. Germline assignment: CDR1 MNHEY and CDR2 SMNVEV (reference sequence). This CDR3 reads CARPDQPNTEAFF. The CDR3 DNA reads as TGTGCCAGGCCAGACCAACCGAACACTGAAGCTTTCTTT.

This sequence joins TRBV28 and TRBJ2-3; D is unclear. CDR3 length equals 14 residues. CDR1 and CDR2 from the germline V gene are MDHEN and SYDVKM. Trimming cost V 3 bases and J 11 bases, with 18 bases left between them. The DNA for the CDR3 is TGTGCCAGCAGTTTCAGTGGAACGGGCGAGCGGCAGTATTTT. Residues: CASSFSGTGERQYF.

V and J are TRBV4-1 and TRBJ1-1, with no clear D. The CDR3 spans 14 residues. V lost 0 bases and J 1 base, leaving 6 bases between the germline ends. Per the germline V gene, CDR1 is MGHRA and CDR2 is YSYEKL. CDR3 region: CASSQDPRNTEAFF. CDR3 sequence (DNA): TGCGCCAGCAGCCAAGATCCTAGGAACACTGAAGCTTTCTTT.

The gene calls are TRBV28 and TRBJ1-3, with D perhaps matching TRBD1 (5 bases). This CDR3 is built from 13 residues. V lost 11 bases to trimming and J lost 0 bases, with 11 bases between them. Germline CDR1 is MDHEN and CDR2 is SYDVKM. The chain's CDR3 is CAAGGASGNTIYF. The CDR3 nucleotides are TGTGCCGCCGGGGGTGCCTCTGGAAACACCATATATTTT.

The V gene is TRBV28, the J gene TRBJ2-3; D unresolved. V lost 5 bases, J lost 4 bases, and 13 bases lay in between. The CDR3 totals 14 residues. Germline assignment: CDR1 MDHEN and CDR2 SYDVKM. The CDR3 reads CASSGTAEADTQYF. CDR3 DNA sequence: TGTGCCAGCAGTGGTACGGCCGAAGCAGATACGCAGTATTTT.

The genes are TRBV13 and TRBJ1-1, with 8 positions matching TRBD1. Germline lookup yields CDR1 PRHDT and CDR2 FYEKMQ (reference sequence). V was pared by 5 bases and J by 4 bases, with 3 bases of the junction left unmatched. The CDR3 totals 13 residues. The CDR3, as DNA: TGTGCCAGCAGCCTTGGACAGGGCACTGAAGCTTTCTTT. It translates to CASSLGQGTEAFF. Combining the CDR3 with reference TRBV13 and TRBJ1-1 gives the whole variable domain AAGVIQSPRHLIKEKRETATLKCYPIPRHDTVYWYQQGPGQDPQFLISFYEKMQSDKGSIPDRFSAQQFSDYHSELNMSSLELGDSALYFCASSLGQGTEAFFGQGTRLTVV.

The table lists this clone with a count of one. The chain recombines TRBV4-2 with TRBJ2-5; 10 bases are shared with TRBD1. The CDR3 length is 13 residues. Germline-derived CDR1 and CDR2 are LGHNA and YNFKEQ. Trimming removed 4 bases from V and 4 bases from J; junction bases left unmatched: 0. Here the CDR3 reads CASSRTGGETQYF. The CDR3 nucleotides read TGTGCCAGCAGCCGGACAGGGGGAGAGACCCAGTACTTC.

This chain joins TRBV7-9 and TRBJ2-7, with a possible D match to TRBD1 (5 bases). Per germline, CDR1 SEHNR and CDR2 FQNEAQ (reference sequence). This CDR3 comprises 12 residues. Trimming stripped 5 bases from V and 4 bases from J, with 9 bases between. As DNA, the CDR3 is TGTGCCAGCAGCCCCACAGGATACGAGCAGTACTTC. Translation gives CASSPTGYEQYF.

A single count supports this clone. V and J are TRBV7-9 and TRBJ2-5; D not certain. V lost 0 bases to trimming and J lost 5 bases, with 7 bases between them. This CDR3 has 13 residues. CDR1 SEHNR and CDR2 FQNEAQ come from the germline V gene (reference sequence). Here the CDR3 reads CASSLARSETQYF. Here the CDR3 DNA reads TGTGCCAGCAGCTTAGCGAGGTCCGAGACCCAGTACTTC.

The chain carries TRBV6-1 and TRBJ1-5; possible D gene TRBD1, 5 bases. There are 14 residues in the CDR3. Germline V gene data show CDR1 as MNHNS and CDR2 as SASEGT. V gave up 4 bases and J gave up 2 bases, with 9 bases separating them. The DNA of the CDR3 is TGTGCCAGCAGTGGGTTAGGGGGCAATCAGCCCCAGCATTTT. Amino acids: CASSGLGGNQPQHF.

V is TRBV2 and J is TRBJ2-2, with TRBD2 matching 10 bases. The CDR3 has 15 residues. The germline gives CDR1 SNHLY, CDR2 FYNNEI. The trim removed 6 bases at V and 6 bases at J, leaving 7 bases unmatched. CDR3 amino acids: CASRERGGPPGELFF. The CDR3 coding sequence is TGTGCCAGCAGGGAGCGGGGGGGCCCCCCCGGGGAGCTGTTTTTT.

About this clone itself: This specimen includes other DNA sequences encoding the same CDR3. V usage is TRBV20-1 and J usage is TRBJ1-3; D unresolved. V shed 3 bases and J shed 4 bases, with 4 bases lying between them. The CDR3 has 11 amino acids. The germline gives CDR1 DFQATT, CDR2 SNEGSKA (reference sequence). This chain's CDR3 is CSASWGNTIYF. The CDR3 nucleotides read TGCAGTGCTAGCTGGGGAAACACCATATATTTT.

This clone was counted only a few times. The J gene is TRBJ1-2, the V gene TRBV6-1, with no clear D. The CDR3 is made up of 15 amino acids. V lost 2 bases and J 5 bases, leaving 15 bases between the germline ends. The germline gives CDR1 MNHNS, CDR2 SASEGT. The CDR3: CASSESGWGTYGYTF. In DNA, the CDR3 is TGTGCCAGCAGTGAAAGCGGGTGGGGAACGTATGGCTACACCTTC.

CDR3 sequence: CASSLRSGSTDTQYF. Written as DNA, the CDR3 is TGTGCCAGCAGTCTGAGGAGCGGGAGCACAGATACGCAGTATTTT. This rearrangement joins TRBV6-1 to TRBJ2-3; possibly TRBD2 for D (6 bases). Germline values: CDR1 MNHNS, CDR2 SASEGT. Trimming removed 5 bases at V and 0 bases at J, with 12 bases between. The CDR3 runs to 15 residues.

This sequence joins TRBV2 and TRBJ2-1, with D uncertain. The CDR3 has 13 residues. In germline, CDR1 is SNHLY, CDR2 FYNNEI. Trimming shortened V by 6 bases and J by 9 bases, and 15 bases separated the two germline ends. The CDR3 region is CASRDSSWAEQFF. The CDR3 nucleotides read TGTGCCAGCAGAGACTCTTCCTGGGCTGAGCAGTTCTTC.

The chain uses TRBV4-1 and TRBJ1-1, with a tentative D call TRBD1 (6 bases). The germline CDR1 and CDR2 sequences are MGHRA and YSYEKL. The CDR3 extends over 16 amino acids. The V and J ends lost 0 bases and 0 bases respectively, with 11 bases between them. The CDR3 DNA sequence: TGCGCCAGCAGCCAAGATATACAGGGCTTGAACACTGAAGCTTTCTTT. This sequence encodes CASSQDIQGLNTEAFF.

This clone has only a few counts. The chain carries TRBV28 and TRBJ1-4; the match to TRBD1 covers 9 bases. The CDR3 is made up of 14 amino acids. V lost 6 bases to trimming and J lost 6 bases; unmatched junction nucleotides: 5. Germline V gene sequence: CDR1 MDHEN, CDR2 SYDVKM. The CDR3 DNA reads as TGTGCCAGCAGGGTCGGACAGGGGTATGAAAAACTGTTTTTT. The encoded protein is CASRVGQGYEKLFF.

The chain links TRBV5-6 to TRBJ1-2, with a weak D call TRBD1 (6 bases). The V end was cut by 5 bases, the J end by 6 bases, with 17 bases between. The CDR3 loop spans 14 amino acids. The germline V gene encodes CDR1 SGHDT and CDR2 YYEEEE. CDR3 loop: CASRDGDTGNGYTF. The CDR3 DNA follows: TGTGCCAGCAGGGACGGGGACACAGGCAATGGCTACACCTTC.